The entry below describes one T cell receptor (beta chain). This sample was included in a study of blood T cell repertoires in COVID-19. The wider study: The United States, Italy and Spain provided the acute and convalescent COVID-19 samples. Nucleic acid was either cDNA or gDNA, and it came from T cells, B-cell-depleted T cells, or PBMCs.

Profiling relied on immunoSEQ multiplex PCR, and the TCRdb table lists in-frame clones only, not all of them. In the table there are more than 250,000 clones, about nine tenths of which are singletons. J gave up 4 bases and V 4 bases, and 9 bases lay outside the gene matches. The CDR3 has 15 amino acids. Germline V lookup: CDR1 WNHNN, CDR2 SYGVQD (reference sequence). This chain connects TRBV10-1 to TRBJ1-2, with TRBD1 identical over 7 bases. The sample consisted of PBMCs or T cells enriched from blood (not recorded which). The sequence derives from a woman aged 35 to 49 with acute COVID-19. This CDR3 reads CASSAFRDRFYGYTF. The CDR3 DNA sequence: TGCGCCAGCAGTGCCTTCCGGGACAGATTCTATGGCTACACCTTC.